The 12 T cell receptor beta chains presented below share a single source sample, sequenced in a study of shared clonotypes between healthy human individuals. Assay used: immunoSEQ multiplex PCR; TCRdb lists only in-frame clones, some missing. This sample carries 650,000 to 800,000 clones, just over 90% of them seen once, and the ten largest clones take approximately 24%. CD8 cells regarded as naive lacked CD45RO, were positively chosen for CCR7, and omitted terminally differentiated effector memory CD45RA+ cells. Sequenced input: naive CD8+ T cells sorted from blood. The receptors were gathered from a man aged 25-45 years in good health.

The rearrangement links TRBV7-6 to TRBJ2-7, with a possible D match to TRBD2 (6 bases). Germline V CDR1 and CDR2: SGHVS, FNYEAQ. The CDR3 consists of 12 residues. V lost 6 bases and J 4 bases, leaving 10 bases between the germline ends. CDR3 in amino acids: CASSAGGYEQYF. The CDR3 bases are TGTGCCAGCAGTGCTGGGGGGTACGAGCAGTACTTC.

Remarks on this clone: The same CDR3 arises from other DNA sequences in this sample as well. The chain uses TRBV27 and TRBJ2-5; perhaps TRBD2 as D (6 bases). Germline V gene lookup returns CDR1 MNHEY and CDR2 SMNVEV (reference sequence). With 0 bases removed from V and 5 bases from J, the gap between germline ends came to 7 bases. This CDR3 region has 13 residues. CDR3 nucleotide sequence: TGTGCCAGCAGTTTATCCCGGGAGGAGACCCAGTACTTC. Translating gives CASSLSREETQYF.

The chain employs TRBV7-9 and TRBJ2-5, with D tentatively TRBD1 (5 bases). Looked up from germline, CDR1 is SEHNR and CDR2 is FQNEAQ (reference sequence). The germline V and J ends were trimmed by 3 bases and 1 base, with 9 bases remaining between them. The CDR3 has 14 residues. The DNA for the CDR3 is TGTGCCAGCAGCTTTATCCAGGGCCAAGAGACCCAGTACTTC. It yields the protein CASSFIQGQETQYF. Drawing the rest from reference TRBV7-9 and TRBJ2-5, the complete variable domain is DTGVSQNPRHKITKRGQNVTFRCDPISEHNRLYWYRQTLGQGPEFLTYFQNEAQLEKSRLLSDRFSAERPKGSFSTLEIQRTEQGDSAMYLCASSFIQGQETQYFGPGTRLLVL.

The CDR3 region has the DNA TGTGCCAGCAGCTGGAACCGCGGGGGCGCCTACAATGAGCAGTTCTTC. Its translation: CASSWNRGGAYNEQFF. The chain links TRBV7-6 to TRBJ2-1; D possibly corresponds to TRBD2 (7 bases). Per the germline V gene, CDR1 is SGHVS and CDR2 is FNYEAQ. Trimming left V 4 bases short and J 2 bases short, with 15 bases between. The CDR3 extends over 16 amino acids. Complete variable domain (other parts from reference TRBV7-6 and TRBJ2-1): GAGVSQSPRYKVTKRGQDVALRCDPISGHVSLYWYRQALGQGPEFLTYFNYEAQQDKSGLPNDRFSAERPEGSISTLTIQRTEQRDSAMYRCASSWNRGGAYNEQFFGPGTRLTVL.

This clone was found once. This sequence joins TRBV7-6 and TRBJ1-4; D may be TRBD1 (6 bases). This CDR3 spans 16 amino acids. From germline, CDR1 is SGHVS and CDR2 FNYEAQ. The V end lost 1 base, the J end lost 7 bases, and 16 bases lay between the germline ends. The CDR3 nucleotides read TGTGCCAGCAGCTTAGTCCCCGGGGGCGCACGTGAAAAACTGTTTTTT. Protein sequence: CASSLVPGGAREKLFF.

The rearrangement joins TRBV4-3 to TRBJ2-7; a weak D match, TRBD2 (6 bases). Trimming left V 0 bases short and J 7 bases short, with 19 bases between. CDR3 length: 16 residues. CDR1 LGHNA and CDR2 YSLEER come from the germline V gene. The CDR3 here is CASSQDMAGTSREQYF. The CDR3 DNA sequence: TGCGCCAGCAGCCAAGATATGGCGGGAACTTCAAGGGAGCAGTACTTC.

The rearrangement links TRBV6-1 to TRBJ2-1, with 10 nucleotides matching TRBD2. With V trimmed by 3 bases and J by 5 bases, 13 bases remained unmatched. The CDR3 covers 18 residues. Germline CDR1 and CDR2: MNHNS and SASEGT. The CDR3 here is CASSEDWASGSFDNEQFF. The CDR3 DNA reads TGTGCCAGCAGTGAGGATTGGGCTAGCGGGAGTTTTGACAATGAGCAGTTCTTC.

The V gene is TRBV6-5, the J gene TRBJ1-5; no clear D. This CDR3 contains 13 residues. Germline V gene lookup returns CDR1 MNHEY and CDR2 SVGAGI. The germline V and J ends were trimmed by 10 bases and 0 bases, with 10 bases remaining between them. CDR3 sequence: CATGVNSNQPQHF. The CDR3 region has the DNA TGTGCCACTGGGGTTAATAGCAATCAGCCCCAGCATTTT.

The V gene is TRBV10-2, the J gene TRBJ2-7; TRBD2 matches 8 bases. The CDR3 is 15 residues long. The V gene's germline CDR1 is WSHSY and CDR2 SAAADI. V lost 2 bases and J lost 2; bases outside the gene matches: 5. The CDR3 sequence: CASSEGGGRPYEQYF. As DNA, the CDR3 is TGCGCCAGCAGTGAGGGGGGCGGGAGGCCCTACGAGCAGTACTTC.

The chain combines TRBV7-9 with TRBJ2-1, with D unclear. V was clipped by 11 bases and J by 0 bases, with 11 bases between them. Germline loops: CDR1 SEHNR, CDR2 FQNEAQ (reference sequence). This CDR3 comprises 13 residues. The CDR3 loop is CAGVPSSYNEQFF. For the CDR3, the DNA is TGTGCCGGAGTACCGAGCTCCTACAATGAGCAGTTCTTC.

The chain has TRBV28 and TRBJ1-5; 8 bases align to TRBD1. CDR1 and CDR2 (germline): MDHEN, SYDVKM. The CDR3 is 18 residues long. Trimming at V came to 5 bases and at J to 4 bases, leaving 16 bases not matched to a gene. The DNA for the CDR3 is TGTGCCAGCAGTGGAGACCGAAGGACAGGGTTTGGGAATCAGCCCCAGCATTTT. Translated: CASSGDRRTGFGNQPQHF.

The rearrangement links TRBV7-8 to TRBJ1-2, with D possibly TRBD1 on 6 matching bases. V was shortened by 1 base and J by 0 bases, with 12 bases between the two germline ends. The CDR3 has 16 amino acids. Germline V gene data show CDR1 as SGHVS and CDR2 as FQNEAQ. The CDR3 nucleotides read TGTGCCAGCAGCTTAGGCGGACAGACCCCTAACTATGGCTACACCTTC. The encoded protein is CASSLGGQTPNYGYTF.